This T cell receptor (beta chain) was obtained from a study of cytomegalovirus exposure and HLA in healthy donors. Study findings and constraints: In vitro experiments confirmed that three CMV-associated chains were specific for CMV antigens. Investigators reported about 160 TCR beta chains as tied to cytomegalovirus.

Notes on this clone: Its antigen is currently unknown.

Amplification used 60 Vbeta primers and 13 Jbeta primers. Original processing notes: In a later analysis, the count reached 82 million or so unique TCR beta chains, with 10 million to 11 million shared. The protocol was immunoSEQ multiplex PCR, while the TCRdb copy is restricted to in-frame clones and leaves out a portion. Clonal size and the V and J genes are those of that table, whereas D and trimming came from the DNA. The sample yields some 120,000 clones, of which the top ten take up roughly 3.5%. What was sequenced was PBMCs. The clonotype was recovered from a man younger than 35 in good health and CMV-seronegative.

This CDR3 is CASSKAGDAYNEQFF. The DNA of the CDR3 is TGTGCCAGTAGTAAGGCGGGAGACGCCTACAATGAGCAGTTCTTC. This sequence joins TRBV19 and TRBJ2-1, with TRBD2 identical over 7 bases. V shed 4 bases and J 2 bases; nucleotides not matched to a gene: 5. Germline V gives CDR1 LNHDA, CDR2 SQIVND (reference sequence). The CDR3 is 15 residues long.